Shown below are 11 T cell receptor beta chains from a single sample sequenced in a study of T cells in narcolepsy. Profiling relied on immunoSEQ multiplex PCR, and the TCRdb table lists in-frame clones only, not all of them. This sample has 35,000 to 40,000 clones, with approximately 85% found just once. The sample was CD45RA- memory CD4+ T cells from PBMCs. The receptors originated from a human donor with narcolepsy.

The chain uses TRBV14 and TRBJ2-7, with TRBD2 matching 10 bases. There are 15 residues in the CDR3. From germline, CDR1 is SGHDN and CDR2 FVKESK. V lost 2 bases, J lost 3 bases, and 4 bases stayed unmatched. CDR3 sequence (DNA): TGTGCCAGCAGCCAATACGTAGCGGGGGGCTACGAGCAGTACTTC. It encodes CASSQYVAGGYEQYF.

The gene calls are TRBV4-2 and TRBJ2-2; no firm D call. Trimming removed 1 base from V and 6 bases from J, with 15 bases in between. Germline V gives CDR1 LGHNA, CDR2 YNFKEQ. The CDR3 covers 16 residues. Written as DNA, the CDR3 is TGTGCCAGCAGCCAAGGGGGAAGGGATATGGCCGGGGAGCTGTTTTTT. As protein: CASSQGGRDMAGELFF.

This chain uses TRBV6-6 with TRBJ1-5; TRBD1 might be the D (6 bases). The CDR3 is 14 amino acids. The germline V gene has CDR1 MNHNY and CDR2 SVGAGI (reference sequence). The V gene lost 4 bases and the J gene lost 4 bases, with 11 bases spanning the gap. The DNA for the CDR3 is TGTGCCAGCAGTTCCATACAGGGAAATCAGCCCCAGCATTTT. Its translation: CASSSIQGNQPQHF.

The rearrangement joins TRBV7-2 to TRBJ2-7; 7 bases align to TRBD1. This CDR3 has 14 residues. V trimming: 4 bases; J trimming: 0 bases; junction bases outside the gene matches: 3. Looked up from germline, CDR1 is SGHTA and CDR2 is FQGNSA. CDR3 residues: CASSWDSYSYEQYF. DNA of the CDR3: TGTGCCAGCAGCTGGGACAGCTACTCCTACGAGCAGTACTTC.

The chain combines TRBV6-5 with TRBJ1-2, with 9 positions matching TRBD1. The germline gives CDR1 MNHEY, CDR2 SVGAGI. V shed 0 bases, J shed 4 bases, and the junction held 3 bases outside the gene matches. The CDR3 covers 15 residues. This chain's CDR3 is CASSYSGQGFYGYTF. In nucleotides, the CDR3 is TGTGCCAGCAGTTACTCGGGACAGGGATTCTATGGCTACACCTTC.

The J gene is TRBJ1-2, the V gene TRBV30; D unresolved. V was trimmed by 4 bases and J by 0 bases, leaving 15 bases between them. Germline values: CDR1 GTSNPN, CDR2 SVGIG (reference sequence). The CDR3 has 15 amino acids. The CDR3 DNA follows: TGTGCCTGGACGATTTTTGGCAGACCTAACTATGGCTACACCTTC. This codes for CAWTIFGRPNYGYTF. The full variable domain, in which reference TRBV30 and TRBJ1-2 provide the parts outside the CDR3, is SQTIHQWPATLVQPVGSPLSLECTVEGTSNPNLYWYRQAAGRGLQLLFYSVGIGQISSEVPQNLSASRPQDRQFILSSKKLLLSDSGFYLCAWTIFGRPNYGYTFGSGTRLTVV.

The rearrangement uses TRBV5-6 and TRBJ2-1; no clear D. V lost 3 bases, J lost 6 bases, and 4 bases lay in between. The CDR3 is 11 residues long. Looked up from germline, CDR1 is SGHDT and CDR2 is YYEEEE. The CDR3: CASSSRNEQFF. CDR3 nucleotides: TGTGCCAGCAGCTCCCGCAATGAGCAGTTCTTC.

This chain links TRBV9 with TRBJ1-6, with no clear D. The CDR3 is 14 amino acids. Germline V lookup: CDR1 SGDLS, CDR2 YYNGEE. Trimming cost V 0 bases and J 14 bases, with 15 bases left between them. The CDR3 region is CASSVGGPRASLHF. Here the CDR3 DNA reads TGTGCCAGCAGCGTAGGAGGACCTCGGGCCTCCCTCCACTTT.

This clone showed up just once. The genes are TRBV27 and TRBJ1-5; D uncertain. Trimming took 4 bases from V and 4 from J, leaving 11 bases between them. Germline lookup yields CDR1 MNHEY and CDR2 SMNVEV (reference sequence). CDR3 length: 14 residues. CDR3: CASSSPRGNQPQHF. CDR3 coding DNA: TGTGCCAGCAGTTCTCCCCGGGGTAATCAGCCCCAGCATTTT.

The chain joins TRBV5-4 to TRBJ2-6; TRBD1 matches 7 bases. The V gene's germline CDR1 is SGHNT and CDR2 YYREEE (reference sequence). The CDR3 runs to 14 residues. The trim removed 7 bases at V and 1 base at J, leaving 2 bases unmatched. The CDR3 bases are TGTGCCAGCTCAGGGGGATCTGGGGCCAACGTCCTGACTTTC. This encodes CASSGGSGANVLTF.

This chain uses TRBV11-3 with TRBJ2-2, with TRBD1 as a possible D gene (7 bases). CDR3 size: 17 residues. Deletions cut 0 bases from V and 7 bases from J, with 18 bases between. CDR1 is SGHNT and CDR2 is YENEEA in the germline V gene. DNA for the CDR3: TGTGCCAGCAGCTTAGATCTGGCAGGGGGGAGTCTCGGGGAGCTGTTTTTT. The encoded protein is CASSLDLAGGSLGELFF.